This TCR beta chain was obtained from a study of cytotoxic CD8 clonotypes in ibrutinib-treated CLL. The CDR3 has 11 residues. V was trimmed by 0 bases and J by 11 bases, leaving 6 bases between them. The germline V gene has CDR1 LNHDA and CDR2 SQIVND (reference sequence). Profiled with immunoSEQ multiplex PCR; TCRdb holds only in-frame clones, not every one. The sample shows about 180,000 clones, roughly four fifths of them seen only once. Cryopreserved PBMCs supplied about 2.1 micrograms of genomic DNA for TCR beta libraries. Study-wide findings and caveats: Treatment saw public clonotypes, which were uncommon, either contract or stay stable.

This clone was seen a single time. The target antigen is unknown. The sample was PBMCs, taken after 24 months of ibrutinib treatment. The sequence was obtained from a human donor with chronic lymphocytic leukemia. The genes are TRBV19 and TRBJ2-3, with D maybe TRBD2 (5 bases). CDR3 loop: CASSIEGRQYF. CDR3 nucleotides: TGTGCCAGTAGTATAGAGGGGAGGCAGTATTTT.